This T cell receptor (beta chain) was recorded in a study of control samples from healthy donors and cancer patients. Data came from immunoSEQ multiplex PCR; TCRdb stores just in-frame clones and leaves some out. The sample has 400,000 to 500,000 clones; approximately 90% are singletons. The trim removed 1 base at V and 8 bases at J, leaving 8 bases unmatched. This CDR3 has 15 amino acids. Germline values: CDR1 SGHNT, CDR2 YENEEA. The TCR was taken from a man between 35 and 55 years old with head and neck cancer. The chain combines TRBV11-3 with TRBJ2-1, with 7 bases fitting TRBD2. The sequenced sample was PBMCs. CDR3 sequence: CASSLGGSRGDEQFF. CDR3 DNA sequence: TGTGCCAGCAGCTTAGGCGGGAGCCGGGGGGATGAGCAGTTCTTC.